Presented here are 7 T cell receptor beta chains from one specimen sequenced in a study of CD8 T cells in ankylosing spondylitis. TCRdb used MiXCR to reprocess the 5' RACE reads, holding one entry per CDR3 protein. The sample has approximately 540,000 distinct CDR3 sequences, 9.5% to 15% seen once; the top ten hold 6.5% to 7%. Regarding the study as a whole: Apparently characteristic of ankylosing spondylitis blood was a TCR beta motif (about 8 highly homologous variants).

Their antigens remain unidentified. Input material: blood, either unsorted or a sorted T cell fraction (not recorded which). The receptors here all came from a male donor with ankylosing spondylitis.

This clonotype was counted only a few times. The V and J genes are TRBV28 and TRBJ1-1, with D perhaps TRBD1 (5 bases). CDR3 length equals 14 residues. In germline, CDR1 is MDHEN, CDR2 SYDVKM. The V gene lost 5 bases and the J gene lost 0 bases, with 10 bases spanning the gap. The CDR3 coding sequence is TGTGCCAGCAGTCAGACAGACCTGAACACTGAAGCTTTCTTT. Translating gives CASSQTDLNTEAFF.

This clonotype occurred a few times. The chain employs TRBV12-3 or TRBV12-4 and TRBJ2-7; D is unclear. The CDR3 covers 13 residues. Trimming took 6 bases from V and 6 from J, leaving 15 bases between them. The CDR3, as DNA: TGTGCCAGCAGAACTACCAGGCTCGCCGAGCAGTACTTC. Its protein product is CASRTTRLAEQYF.

In this sample, this clonotype turned up a few times. This sequence joins TRBV20-1 and TRBJ1-2; D may be TRBD1 (5 bases). The CDR3 sequence is 13 residues long. Germline lookup yields CDR1 DFQATT and CDR2 SNEGSKA (reference sequence). Trimming pared 0 bases from V and 4 bases from J, leaving 9 bases between. The CDR3 DNA follows: TGCAGTGCTAGAGACGACAGACTCTATGGCTACACCTTC. Translating gives CSARDDRLYGYTF.

The rearrangement joins TRBV2 to TRBJ1-1; D is unresolved. Germline V CDR1 and CDR2: SNHLY, FYNNEI. Trimming shortened V by 2 bases and J by 4 bases, and 8 bases separated the two germline ends. This CDR3 comprises 13 residues. In DNA form, the CDR3 reads TGTGCCAGCAGTGAATGGGGAAGCACTGAAGCTTTCTTT. This encodes CASSEWGSTEAFF.

This chain links TRBV27 with TRBJ1-2; tentatively, D is TRBD1 (5 bases). The length of the CDR3 is 14 residues. The V end was cut by 0 bases, the J end by 2 bases, with 7 bases between. Per germline, CDR1 MNHEY and CDR2 SMNVEV (reference sequence). The CDR3 region has the DNA TGTGCCAGCAGTTTATCGGGGCGCAACTATGGCTACACCTTC. It codes for CASSLSGRNYGYTF.

The J gene is TRBJ2-1, the V gene TRBV10-3; maybe TRBD2 (5 bases). The CDR3 is made up of 14 amino acids. Germline V lookup: CDR1 ENHRY, CDR2 SYGVKD. Trimming pared 11 bases from V and 4 bases from J, leaving 18 bases between. The CDR3 DNA is TGTGCCGTAACCTCCGAGAGCGGTTACAATGAGCAGTTCTTC. This gives the protein CAVTSESGYNEQFF.

The gene calls are TRBV24-1 and TRBJ1-1, with 10 bases aligning to TRBD1. This CDR3 has 15 amino acids. In germline, CDR1 is KGHDR, CDR2 SFDVKD. V lost 6 bases to trimming and J lost 0 bases; unmatched junction nucleotides: 3. CDR3 in amino acids: CATSRTGGMNTEAFF. For the CDR3, the DNA is TGTGCCACCAGTCGGACAGGGGGGATGAACACTGAAGCTTTCTTT.